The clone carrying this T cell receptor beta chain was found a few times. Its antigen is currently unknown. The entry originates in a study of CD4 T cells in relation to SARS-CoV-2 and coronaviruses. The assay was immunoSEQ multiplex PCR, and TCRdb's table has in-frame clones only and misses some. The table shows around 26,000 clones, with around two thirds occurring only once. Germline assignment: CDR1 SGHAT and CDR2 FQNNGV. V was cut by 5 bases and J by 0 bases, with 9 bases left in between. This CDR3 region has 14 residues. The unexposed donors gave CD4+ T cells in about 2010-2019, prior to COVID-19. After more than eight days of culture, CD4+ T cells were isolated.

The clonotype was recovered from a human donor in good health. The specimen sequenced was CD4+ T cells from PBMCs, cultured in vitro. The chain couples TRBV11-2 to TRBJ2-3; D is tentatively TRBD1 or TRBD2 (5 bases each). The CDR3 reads CASSEGLSTDTQYF. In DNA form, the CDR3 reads TGTGCCAGCAGCGAGGGGCTAAGCACAGATACGCAGTATTTT.